This record covers a single TCR beta chain. The record originates from a study of cytomegalovirus exposure and HLA in healthy donors. The junction had 5 bases not matched to a gene; V was cut back by 0 bases and J by 7 bases. The CDR3 has 15 residues. Germline values: CDR1 SGDLS, CDR2 YYNGEE. PCR amplification relied on 60 Vbeta primers (plus 13 Jbeta primers). Data came from immunoSEQ multiplex PCR; TCRdb stores just in-frame clones and leaves some out. This sample has around 170,000 clones; 60% to 85% occur once, and the top ten carry 6.5% to 9%. The chain combines TRBV9 with TRBJ2-1, with 9 bases aligning to TRBD1. Sequences were obtained from PBMCs. This TCR was recovered from a woman aged 40 to 50 in good health and CMV-seropositive. The CDR3 DNA reads TGTGCCAGCAGCGTAGTTGGGACAGGGAGTAATGAGCAGTTCTTC. As protein: CASSVVGTGSNEQFF.